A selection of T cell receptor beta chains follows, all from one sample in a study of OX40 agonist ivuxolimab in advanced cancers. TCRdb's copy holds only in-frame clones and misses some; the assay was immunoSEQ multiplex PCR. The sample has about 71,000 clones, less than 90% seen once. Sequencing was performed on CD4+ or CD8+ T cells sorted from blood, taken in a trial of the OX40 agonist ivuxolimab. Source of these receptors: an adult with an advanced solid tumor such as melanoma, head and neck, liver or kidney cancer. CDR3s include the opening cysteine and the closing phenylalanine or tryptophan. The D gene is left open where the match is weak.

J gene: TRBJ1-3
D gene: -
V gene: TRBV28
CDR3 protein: CASSLTRGGNTIYF

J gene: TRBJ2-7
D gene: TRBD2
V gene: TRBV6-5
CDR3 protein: CASSPTSGSYEQYF

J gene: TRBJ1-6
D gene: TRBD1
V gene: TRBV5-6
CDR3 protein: CASSAGQGWSSPLHF

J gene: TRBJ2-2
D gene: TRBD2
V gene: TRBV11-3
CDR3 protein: CASSLGPSEAGDTGELFF

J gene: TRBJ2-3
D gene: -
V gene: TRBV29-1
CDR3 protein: CSGITRGLITDTQYF

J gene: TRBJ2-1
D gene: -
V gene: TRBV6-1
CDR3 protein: CAGSGIGRVNEQFF

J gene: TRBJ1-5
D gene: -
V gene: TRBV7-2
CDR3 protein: CASSLVQNSNQPQHF

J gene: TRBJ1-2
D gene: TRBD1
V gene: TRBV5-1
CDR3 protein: CASSFDRGRGYGYTF

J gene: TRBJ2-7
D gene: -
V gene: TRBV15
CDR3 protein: CATSRQGTYEQYF

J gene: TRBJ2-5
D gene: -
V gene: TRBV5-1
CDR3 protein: CASSQGAYQETQYF

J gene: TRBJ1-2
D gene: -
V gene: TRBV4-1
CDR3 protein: CASSPLGAHITF

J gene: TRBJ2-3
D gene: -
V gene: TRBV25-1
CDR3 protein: CASSEVGFILGDTQYF

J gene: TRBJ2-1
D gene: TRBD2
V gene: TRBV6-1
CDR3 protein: CASRLAGENNEQFF